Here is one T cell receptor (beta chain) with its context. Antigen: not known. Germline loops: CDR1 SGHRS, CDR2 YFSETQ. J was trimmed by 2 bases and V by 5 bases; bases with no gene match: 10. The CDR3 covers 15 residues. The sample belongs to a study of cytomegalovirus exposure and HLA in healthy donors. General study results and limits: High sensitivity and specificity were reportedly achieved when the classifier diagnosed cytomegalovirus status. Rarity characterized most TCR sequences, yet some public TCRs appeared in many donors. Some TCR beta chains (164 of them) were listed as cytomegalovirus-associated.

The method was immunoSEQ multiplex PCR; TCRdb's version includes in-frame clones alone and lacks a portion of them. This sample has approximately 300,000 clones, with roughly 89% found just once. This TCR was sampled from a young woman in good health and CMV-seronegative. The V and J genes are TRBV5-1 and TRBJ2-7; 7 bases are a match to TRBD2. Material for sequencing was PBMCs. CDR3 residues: CASRTLADPPYEQYF. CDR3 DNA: TGCGCCAGCAGGACCCTAGCGGACCCCCCCTACGAGCAGTACTTC.